The 28 T cell receptor beta chains below come from one sample, sequenced in a study of T cells expressing NK-cell markers. TCRdb reprocessed the 5' RACE reads, keeping one entry per CDR3 protein, no DNA. Recorded for this sample: 300,000 to 500,000 distinct CDR3 sequences. Source material: blood T cells: a sorted CD56 or NKG2C T cell subset, CD4+ or CD8+ T cells, or bulk PBMC T cells (not recorded which). The source is a woman aged 45-65 years in good health.

The chain joins TRBV5-6 to TRBJ2-5. This CDR3 is built from 14 residues. Germline V gives CDR1 SGHDT, CDR2 YYEEEE. CDR3 sequence: CASSLVGSSETQYF. Full variable domain (missing parts from reference TRBV5-6 and TRBJ2-5): DAGVTQSPTHLIKTRGQQVTLRCSPKSGHDTVSWYQQALGQGPQFIFQYYEEEERQRGNFPDRFSGHQFPNYSSELNVNALLLGDSALYLCASSLVGSSETQYFGPGTRLLVL.

This chain uses TRBV6-5 with TRBJ1-6; TCRdb's D call, TRBD1, is unchecked because there is no DNA. The CDR3 loop spans 17 amino acids. Germline V gene data show CDR1 as MNHEY and CDR2 as SVGAGI. CDR3 loop: CASSSQQGVTYNSPLHF.

This chain links TRBV10-3 with TRBJ2-7. CDR3 length equals 12 residues. Germline V gene sequence: CDR1 ENHRY, CDR2 SYGVKD. The CDR3 protein is CAISGNSYEQYF.

The chain employs TRBV5-1 and TRBJ2-3; TCRdb names TRBD1, which stays unverified in the absence of DNA. This CDR3 has 15 amino acids. CDR1 is SGHRS and CDR2 is YFSETQ in the germline V gene. The CDR3 reads CASSRRGGDADTQYF.

The V and J genes are TRBV28 and TRBJ2-7. Germline CDR1 is MDHEN and CDR2 is SYDVKM. This CDR3 has 14 residues. The CDR3 sequence: CASNSLGSAYEQYF.

V is TRBV12-3 or TRBV12-4 and J is TRBJ2-5; TCRdb's D call, TRBD1, is unchecked because there is no DNA. The CDR3 totals 16 residues. CDR3 sequence: CASSGGTGAPGETQYF.

V usage is TRBV29-1 and J usage is TRBJ2-5; the D call from TCRdb, TRBD1, cannot be confirmed without DNA. Germline V gene lookup returns CDR1 SQVTM and CDR2 ANQGSEA. CDR3 length: 13 residues. CDR3 amino acids: CSYRDRAPIAQYF.

This CDR3 is CASSFVVGARGAFF. The chain links TRBV11-2 to TRBJ1-1; lacking DNA, the TRBD1 call made by TCRdb goes unchecked. In germline, CDR1 is SGHAT, CDR2 FQNNGV. This CDR3 contains 14 residues.

The chain carries TRBV7-2 and TRBJ2-4; TCRdb designates TRBD1, a call that cannot be tested without DNA. The CDR3 has 13 residues. In germline, CDR1 is SGHTA, CDR2 FQGNSA. CDR3 amino acids: CASNPGWTNIQYF.

The chain recombines TRBV6-5 with TRBJ1-2; absent DNA, TCRdb's TRBD1 call cannot be checked. The CDR3 consists of 15 residues. Germline values: CDR1 MNHEY, CDR2 SVGAGI. The CDR3 loop is CASSPRTGGLYGYTF.

This chain uses TRBV4-1 with TRBJ2-3; TCRdb selects TRBD2, and the lack of DNA leaves this call unchecked. The length of the CDR3 is 15 residues. Germline V gene sequence: CDR1 MGHRA, CDR2 YSYEKL. This chain's CDR3 is CASSQVSGKTDTQYF.

The rearrangement links TRBV2 to TRBJ2-1; TCRdb's assignment of TRBD1 cannot be checked, as there is no DNA. Germline CDR1 SNHLY, CDR2 FYNNEI. The CDR3 consists of 16 residues. The CDR3: CASSIGGDRGYNEQFF.

The chain joins TRBV10-3 to TRBJ2-3; TCRdb indicates TRBD2, and absent DNA this call remains unverified. This CDR3 is 14 amino acids long. CDR1 and CDR2 from the germline V gene are ENHRY and SYGVKD. The chain's CDR3 is CAIGASGRTDTQYF.

The CDR3 loop reads CASSLASAGGGPEAFF. The chain employs TRBV18 and TRBJ1-1; TCRdb outputs TRBD1, but without DNA this stays unchecked. This CDR3 has 16 amino acids. CDR1 and CDR2 from the germline V gene are KGHSH and LQKENI.

The gene calls are TRBV20-1 and TRBJ2-5; checking the TCRdb D call of TRBD1 is not possible without DNA. The CDR3 consists of 13 residues. Per the germline V gene, CDR1 is DFQATT and CDR2 is SNEGSKA (reference sequence). The CDR3: CSPRTGVGETQYF.

The V gene is TRBV24-1, the J gene TRBJ2-5. Germline V gives CDR1 KGHDR, CDR2 SFDVKD. The CDR3 has 12 amino acids. The CDR3 reads CANPRVPETQYF.

V gene TRBV20-1 combines with J gene TRBJ1-4. The CDR3 length is 14 residues. Germline assignment: CDR1 DFQATT and CDR2 SNEGSKA (reference sequence). CDR3 amino acids: CSATDGATNEKLFF.

The chain has TRBV15 and TRBJ2-7; without DNA, the TCRdb call of TRBD1 cannot be checked. The CDR3 loop spans 15 amino acids. The germline gives CDR1 LNHNV, CDR2 YYDKDF (reference sequence). The CDR3 spells CATSSPRDSPHEQYF.

The V and J genes are TRBV21-1 and TRBJ2-1; the TCRdb D gene call, TRBD2, has no DNA to confirm it. TRBV21-1 is a known pseudogene. The CDR3 covers 15 residues. CDR3: CASSILAGIMNEQFF.

The chain links TRBV21-1 to TRBJ2-3; TCRdb selects TRBD2, and the lack of DNA leaves this call unchecked. TRBV21-1 is assigned pseudogene status. The CDR3 covers 19 residues. CDR3 in amino acids: CASSKRWDPGALKGDTQYF.

The V call is TRBV27, the J call TRBJ2-2; absent DNA, TCRdb's TRBD2 call cannot be checked. Germline V gene lookup returns CDR1 MNHEY and CDR2 SMNVEV (reference sequence). The CDR3 runs to 15 residues. CDR3 residues: CASSRAGGPTGELFF.

This chain joins TRBV9 and TRBJ2-4; absent DNA, TCRdb's TRBD2 call cannot be checked. From germline, CDR1 is SGDLS and CDR2 YYNGEE. CDR3 size: 17 residues. The CDR3 region is CASSVDLARGAKNIQYF.

The chain recombines TRBV5-6 with TRBJ1-2; absent DNA, TCRdb's TRBD1 call cannot be checked. This CDR3 has 13 residues. The germline gives CDR1 SGHDT, CDR2 YYEEEE. The CDR3 protein is CASSSDRVYGYTF.

V and J are TRBV5-1 and TRBJ1-4; there is no DNA to check the TCRdb D call of TRBD1. From germline, CDR1 is SGHRS and CDR2 YFSETQ. The CDR3 has 14 residues. The chain's CDR3 is CASSGGAREEKLFF.

This rearrangement joins TRBV20-1 to TRBJ2-1; no DNA is available, so the TRBD2 call from TCRdb remains unchecked. This CDR3 spans 13 amino acids. Per the germline V gene, CDR1 is DFQATT and CDR2 is SNEGSKA (reference sequence). This chain's CDR3 is CSASSGRRSEQFF.

The CDR3 sequence is CASSVAGDGTYSDEQFF. The chain carries TRBV2 and TRBJ2-1; TCRdb names TRBD2, which stays unverified in the absence of DNA. The V gene's germline CDR1 is SNHLY and CDR2 FYNNEI. The CDR3 loop spans 17 amino acids.

The CDR3 is CSAKLAGARPEQFF. The chain uses TRBV20-1 and TRBJ2-1; TCRdb proposes TRBD2, but this gene call is untestable without DNA. The CDR3 covers 14 residues. CDR1 is DFQATT and CDR2 is SNEGSKA in the germline V gene (reference sequence).

The J gene is TRBJ1-1, the V gene TRBV9. The length of the CDR3 is 14 residues. CDR1 is SGDLS and CDR2 is YYNGEE in the germline V gene. The CDR3 loop reads CASSPQPGNTEAFF.